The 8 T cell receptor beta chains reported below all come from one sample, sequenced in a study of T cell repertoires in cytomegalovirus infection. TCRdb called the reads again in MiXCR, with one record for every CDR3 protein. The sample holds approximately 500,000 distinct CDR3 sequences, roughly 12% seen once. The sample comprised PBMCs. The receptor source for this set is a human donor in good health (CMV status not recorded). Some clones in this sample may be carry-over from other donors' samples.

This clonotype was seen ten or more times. CDR3 DNA sequence: TGTGCCAGCAGCTTCGCCGGACAGGGGAATTCACCCCTCCACTTT. It is translated as CASSFAGQGNSPLHF. This chain links TRBV7-8 with TRBJ1-6, with TRBD1 matching over 9 bases. Germline values: CDR1 SGHVS, CDR2 FQNEAQ. V gave up 3 bases and J gave up 7 bases; unmatched junction bases: 4. The length of the CDR3 is 15 residues.

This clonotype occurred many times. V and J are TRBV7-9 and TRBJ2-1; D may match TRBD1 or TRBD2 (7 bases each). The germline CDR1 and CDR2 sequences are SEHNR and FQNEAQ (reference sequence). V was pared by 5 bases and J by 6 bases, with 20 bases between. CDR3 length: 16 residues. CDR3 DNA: TGTGCCAGCAGCCCGAGGGGGCGGGGGATTCCCAATGAGCAGTTCTTC. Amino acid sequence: CASSPRGRGIPNEQFF. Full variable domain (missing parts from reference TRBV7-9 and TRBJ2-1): DTGVSQNPRHKITKRGQNVTFRCDPISEHNRLYWYRQTLGQGPEFLTYFQNEAQLEKSRLLSDRFSAERPKGSFSTLEIQRTEQGDSAMYLCASSPRGRGIPNEQFFGPGTRLTVL.

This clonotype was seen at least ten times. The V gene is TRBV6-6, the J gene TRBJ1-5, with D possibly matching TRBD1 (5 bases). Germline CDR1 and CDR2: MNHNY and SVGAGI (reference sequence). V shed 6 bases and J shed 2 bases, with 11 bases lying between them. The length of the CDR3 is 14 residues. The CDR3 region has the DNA TGTGCCAGCAGACCCGGAGGGGGCAATCAGCCCCAGCATTTT. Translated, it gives CASRPGGGNQPQHF.

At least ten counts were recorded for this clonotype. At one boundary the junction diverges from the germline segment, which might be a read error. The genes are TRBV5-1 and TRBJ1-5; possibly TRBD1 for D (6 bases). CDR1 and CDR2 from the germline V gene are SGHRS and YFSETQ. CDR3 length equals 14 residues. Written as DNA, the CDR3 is TGTGCCAGCAGTCCCGAGGGGGGCAATCAGCCCCAGCATTTT. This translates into CASSPEGGNQPQHF.

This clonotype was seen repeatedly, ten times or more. This CDR3 reads CASRGNQPQHF. The CDR3 region has the DNA TGTGCCAGCAGGGGAAATCAGCCCCAGCATTTT. The rearrangement links TRBV6-1 to TRBJ1-5; D not certain. The CDR3 length is 11 residues. Trimming cost V 6 bases and J 4 bases, with 4 bases left between them. Germline assignment: CDR1 MNHNS and CDR2 SASEGT.

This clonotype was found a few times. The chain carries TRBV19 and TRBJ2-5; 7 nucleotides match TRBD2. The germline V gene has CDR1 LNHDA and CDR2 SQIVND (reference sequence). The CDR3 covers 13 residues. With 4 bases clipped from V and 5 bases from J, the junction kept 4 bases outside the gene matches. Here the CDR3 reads CASSKAGRETQYF. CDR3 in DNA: TGTGCCAGTAGTAAAGCGGGGCGTGAGACCCAGTACTTC.

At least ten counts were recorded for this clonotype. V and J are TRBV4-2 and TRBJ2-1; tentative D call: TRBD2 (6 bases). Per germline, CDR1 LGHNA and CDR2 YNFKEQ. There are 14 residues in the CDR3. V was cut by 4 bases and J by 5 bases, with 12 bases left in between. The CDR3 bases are TGTGCCAGCAGCCCCTCATGGGGGGACAATGAGCAGTTCTTC. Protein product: CASSPSWGDNEQFF.

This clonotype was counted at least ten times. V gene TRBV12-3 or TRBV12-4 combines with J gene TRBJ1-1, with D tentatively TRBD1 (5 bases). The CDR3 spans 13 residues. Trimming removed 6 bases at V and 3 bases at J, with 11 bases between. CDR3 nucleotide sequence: TGTGCCAGCAGGACGAGGACATACACTGAAGCTTTCTTT. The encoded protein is CASRTRTYTEAFF.